This T cell receptor beta chain was captured in a study of monozygotic twins with cystic fibrosis (dated by TCRdb to 2020 to 2022). With regard to the full study: Barcoded libraries were prepared with about 14 PCR cycles from about 3.2 micrograms of fragmented DNA. The study compared TCR beta repertoires within and between 16 monozygotic twin pairs with cystic fibrosis to assess genetic influence on V and J gene usage. Ten female and six male twin pairs, aged roughly 2.0 to 36.4 years (median about 10 years) and mostly children and adolescents, were included in the cohort. Twins were ranked among 800 to 1,200 cohort participants for weight-for-height and FEVPerc (FEV1 disease centile) on the day of blood sampling. Data for three of the twin pairs had been reported earlier in a different context. Findings and caveats that apply to the study as a whole: Nucleotide-identical clonotype sharing was significantly higher within monozygotic CF twin pairs than between unrelated CF individuals (P = 0.000026, Mann-Whitney). Only a small cohort was studied, and no association of shared CDR3 numbers with age, concordance or disease severity was found. V gene usage was most similar to the co-twin in 13 of 16 pairs, and J usage was most similar to the co-twin in 8 of 16 pairs, which suggests genetic constraints. Simpson clonality was found to be generally low (median roughly 0.009), suggesting a naive-dominated repertoire, although higher clonality was observed in the most severely affected patients.

Following the manufacturer's instructions, the researchers used the immunoSEQ immune profiling system to amplify TCR beta CDR3 regions via multiplex PCR. Sequencing was performed on an Illumina NextSeq system. Per the source publication's procedure: Sequence data were processed on the immunoSEQ Analyzer platform, and clonality was calculated as the square root of Simpson's index of productive rearrangements. Similarity in V and J usage was measured by Jensen-Shannon distance, and OLGA was used to compute CDR3 generation probabilities. The immuneACCESS database (August 2020) and VDJdb (December 2020) were searched for shared CDR3 sequences. In its TCRdb copy, this immuneACCESS table keeps in-frame sequences only and misses some clones. Where compared with another copy, unresolved V genes explain less than half of these, and the others have no known cause. V, J and clone size are those of that table, while D and trimming were read from the DNA. The sample has around 12,000 clones on record, approximately 85% of them singletons. The top ten clonotypes cover approximately 0.54% of the sample.

As regards this clone: Its antigen target is currently unknown. Base qualities are missing; no much larger clone stands one base away.

The twin pairs came from the European Cystic Fibrosis Twin and Sibling Study Cohort, which recruited patients from 150 to 200 CF clinics across 14 European countries. Zygosity and CFTR genotype were confirmed in-house, and zygosity was tested by multiplex PCR of nine short tandem repeat loci. Peripheral blood was sampled from each twin, and clinical parameters were recorded on the day of blood sampling. Genomic DNA was isolated from peripheral blood cells with phenol/chloroform and kept in TE buffer at 4 degrees C. Sequencing input: blood. The receptor was isolated from a man aged 18 to 30 with cystic fibrosis.

The bases are TGTGCCAGCAGCTTACTGGAGACCGGGGCGTACACTCATAACTATGGCTACACCTTC. Translated, it gives CASSLLETGAYTHNYGYTF. The chain is made from TRBV7-6 and TRBJ1-2; possibly the D gene is TRBD1, per 5 matching bases. CDR1 SGHVS and CDR2 FNYEAQ are derived from the germline V gene. V loses 2 bases of germline sequence and J loses 1 base, and the interval between the two ends is 23 bases. The CDR3 sequence holds 19 residues, the cysteine and phenylalanine included. This entry keeps only the CDR3 DNA: 57 bases, framed from base 1. Reference TRBV7-6 and TRBJ1-2 genes cover what lies past the CDR3, so the full variable domain is GAGVSQSPRYKVTKRGQDVALRCDPISGHVSLYWYRQALGQGPEFLTYFNYEAQQDKSGLPNDRFSAERPEGSISTLTIQRTEQRDSAMYRCASSLLETGAYTHNYGYTFGSGTRLTVV.